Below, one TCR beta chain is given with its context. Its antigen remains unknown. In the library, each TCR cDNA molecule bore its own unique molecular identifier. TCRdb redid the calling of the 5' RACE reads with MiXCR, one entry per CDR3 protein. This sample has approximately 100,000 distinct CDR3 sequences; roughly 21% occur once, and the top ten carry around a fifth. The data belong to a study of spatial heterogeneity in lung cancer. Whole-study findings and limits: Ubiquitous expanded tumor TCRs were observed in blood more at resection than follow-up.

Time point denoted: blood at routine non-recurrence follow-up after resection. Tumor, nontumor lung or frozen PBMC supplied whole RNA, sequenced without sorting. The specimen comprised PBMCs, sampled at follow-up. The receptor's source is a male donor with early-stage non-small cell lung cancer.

CDR3 coding DNA: TGTGCCCGGGTGGACAGGCCTTCGGCGGGCAACAATGAGCAGTTCTTC. Protein product: CARVDRPSAGNNEQFF. The genes are TRBV21-1 and TRBJ2-1; the D call of TRBD1 is as the table states it, not checked on the DNA. TRBV21-1 constitutes a pseudogene. The CDR3 is 16 residues long.